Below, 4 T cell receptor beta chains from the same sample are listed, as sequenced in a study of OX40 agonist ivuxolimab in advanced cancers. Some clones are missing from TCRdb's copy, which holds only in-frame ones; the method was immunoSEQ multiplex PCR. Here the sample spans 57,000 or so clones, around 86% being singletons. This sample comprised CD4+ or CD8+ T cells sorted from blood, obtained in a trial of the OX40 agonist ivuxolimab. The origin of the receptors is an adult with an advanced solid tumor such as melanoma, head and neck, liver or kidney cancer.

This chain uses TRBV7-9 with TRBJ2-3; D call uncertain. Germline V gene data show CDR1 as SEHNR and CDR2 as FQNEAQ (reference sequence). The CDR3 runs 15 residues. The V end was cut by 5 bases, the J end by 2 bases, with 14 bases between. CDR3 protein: CASSRYDGFTDTQYF. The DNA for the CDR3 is TGTGCCAGCAGCCGATATGACGGATTCACAGATACGCAGTATTTT.

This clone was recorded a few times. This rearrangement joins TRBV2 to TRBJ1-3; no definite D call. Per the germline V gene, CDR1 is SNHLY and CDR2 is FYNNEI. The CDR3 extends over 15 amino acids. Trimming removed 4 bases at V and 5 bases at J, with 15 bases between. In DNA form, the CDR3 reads TGTGCCAGCAGTGTAGAGCGAACCCCTCGAAACACCATATATTTT. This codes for CASSVERTPRNTIYF.

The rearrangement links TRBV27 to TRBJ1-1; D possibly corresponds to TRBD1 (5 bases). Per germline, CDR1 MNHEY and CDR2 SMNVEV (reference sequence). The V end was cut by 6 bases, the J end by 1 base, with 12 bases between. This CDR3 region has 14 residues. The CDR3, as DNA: TGTGCCAGCAGCCCATGGGGGTCGAACACTGAAGCTTTCTTT. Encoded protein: CASSPWGSNTEAFF.

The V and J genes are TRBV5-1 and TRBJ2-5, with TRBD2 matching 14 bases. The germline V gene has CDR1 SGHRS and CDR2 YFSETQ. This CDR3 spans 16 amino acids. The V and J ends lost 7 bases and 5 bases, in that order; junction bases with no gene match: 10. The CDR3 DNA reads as TGCGCCAGCCACCTGACTAGCGGGGGGGCGATGGAGACCCAGTACTTC. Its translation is CASHLTSGGAMETQYF.